The 28 T cell receptor beta chains in this list originate from one sample, sequenced in a study of ipilimumab plus nivolumab after autologous stem cell transplantation. Sequencing used immunoSEQ multiplex PCR; TCRdb keeps in-frame clones, though not all of them. The sample gives roughly 3,000 clones, about 80% of which show up once; about 10% is in the top ten. The source was PBMCs, collected in a trial of ipilimumab plus nivolumab as post-transplant consolidation. All receptors derive from a male donor with primary mediastinal lymphoma.

In its sample, this clone was seen a few times. V and J are TRBV7-9 and TRBJ2-7; D might be TRBD1 (6 bases). The V gene lost 3 bases and the J gene lost 6 bases, with 15 bases spanning the gap. The CDR3 covers 14 residues. Germline values: CDR1 SEHNR, CDR2 FQNEAQ (reference sequence). The CDR3 is CASSLRQDLGEQYF. CDR3 coding DNA: TGTGCCAGCAGCTTGCGACAGGATTTGGGCGAGCAGTACTTC.

This clone was seen only a few times. The V and J genes are TRBV2 and TRBJ2-5; the match to TRBD1 covers 7 bases. The germline CDR1 and CDR2 sequences are SNHLY and FYNNEI. V was clipped by 2 bases and J by 2 bases; unmatched bases: 5. The CDR3 spans 15 residues. The CDR3 here is CASSEQSGGQETQYF. The CDR3 bases are TGTGCCAGCAGTGAACAGTCAGGGGGTCAAGAGACCCAGTACTTC.

The chain links TRBV27 to TRBJ2-1; D possibly corresponds to TRBD2 (6 bases). Trimming took off 2 bases at V and 5 bases at J, with 28 bases between the two ends. CDR1 is MNHEY, CDR2 SMNVEV, per germline (reference sequence). The CDR3 has 20 amino acids. Written as DNA, the CDR3 is TGTGCCAGCAGTTTAAAAGGGCCGTACCGTAGGGGCGGGGCACACAATGAGCAGTTCTTC. As protein: CASSLKGPYRRGGAHNEQFF.

This rearrangement joins TRBV18 to TRBJ1-1, with D perhaps matching TRBD1 (6 bases). The CDR3 spans 14 residues. The germline V gene has CDR1 KGHSH and CDR2 LQKENI. With 2 bases removed from V and 5 bases from J, the gap between germline ends came to 12 bases. CDR3 nucleotide sequence: TGTGCCAGCTCACCAATCGGGGGGCTAACTGAAGCTTTCTTT. Protein: CASSPIGGLTEAFF.

The genes are TRBV7-3 and TRBJ2-1, with D hard to call. The CDR3 runs 11 residues. V lost 2 bases, J lost 7 bases, and 3 bases lay in between. Germline-derived CDR1 and CDR2 are SGHTA and FQGTGA. The CDR3 region is CASSLGNEQFF. CDR3 nucleotides: TGTGCCAGCAGCTTAGGGAATGAGCAGTTCTTC.

The chain employs TRBV4-2 and TRBJ1-1, with D possibly TRBD1 on 5 matching bases. There are 13 residues in the CDR3. V dropped 5 bases and J dropped 3 bases, with 10 bases sitting between them. Germline V CDR1 and CDR2: LGHNA, YNFKEQ. DNA of the CDR3: TGTGCCAGCAGCTCGGCCAGGGACACTGAAGCTTTCTTT. Translated, it gives CASSSARDTEAFF.

This clone was seen a few times. At the DNA level, this CDR3 is encoded by other sequences in the same sample as well. This chain joins TRBV28 and TRBJ2-5; a possible D gene is TRBD2 (6 bases). The V end lost 2 bases, the J end lost 1 base, and 14 bases lay between the germline ends. Germline V CDR1 and CDR2: MDHEN, SYDVKM. This CDR3 has 16 amino acids. The CDR3 DNA reads as TGTGCCAGCAGTTTACCCATCGACGGGAGCCAAGAGACCCAGTACTTC. Amino acid sequence: CASSLPIDGSQETQYF.

The chain recombines TRBV5-1 with TRBJ2-3, with no clear D. Germline-derived CDR1 and CDR2 are SGHRS and YFSETQ. The CDR3 totals 14 residues. The V end lost 4 bases, the J end lost 0 bases, and 9 bases lay between the germline ends. The CDR3 here is CASSPQSSTDTQYF. In DNA, the CDR3 is TGCGCCAGCAGCCCTCAGTCTAGCACAGATACGCAGTATTTT.

Sample share makes this clone large. This sample includes further DNA sequences coding for the same CDR3. The genes are TRBV2 and TRBJ1-1; tentatively, D is TRBD1 (6 bases). With 2 bases removed from V and 7 bases from J, the gap between germline ends came to 20 bases. Germline V gives CDR1 SNHLY, CDR2 FYNNEI. The CDR3 covers 16 residues. CDR3 protein: CASSETPTLGQSEAFF. As DNA, the CDR3 is TGTGCCAGCAGTGAAACACCCACTCTAGGACAGAGTGAAGCTTTCTTT.

This clone appeared a few times. This chain's CDR3 is CASSPYRQAQETQYF. CDR3 DNA sequence: TGTGCCAGTAGTCCCTACCGACAGGCCCAAGAGACCCAGTACTTC. This sequence joins TRBV19 and TRBJ2-5, with D perhaps TRBD1 (6 bases). From germline, CDR1 is LNHDA and CDR2 SQIVND (reference sequence). CDR3 length: 15 amino acids. Trimming removed 5 bases at V and 1 base at J, with 14 bases between.

The chain is built from TRBV6-5 and TRBJ1-2; tentatively, D is TRBD1 (6 bases). The CDR3 contains 14 residues. V was trimmed by 7 bases and J by 0 bases, leaving 12 bases between them. Germline assignment: CDR1 MNHEY and CDR2 SVGAGI. CDR3: CASTPRGTNYGYTF. For the CDR3, the DNA is TGTGCCAGCACTCCGAGGGGGACTAACTATGGCTACACCTTC.

J is TRBJ1-2 and V is TRBV7-2; possibly TRBD1 for D (5 bases). V was shortened by 5 bases and J by 0 bases, with 13 bases between the two germline ends. CDR1 SGHTA and CDR2 FQGNSA come from the germline V gene. The CDR3 length is 15 residues. In DNA, the CDR3 is TGTGCCAGCAGCACCAGGACACCCTCTAACTATGGCTACACCTTC. This gives the protein CASSTRTPSNYGYTF.

This clone appeared a few times. The chain combines TRBV18 with TRBJ2-1; 7 bases line up with TRBD1. V lost 1 base to trimming and J lost 9 bases; unmatched junction nucleotides: 0. The CDR3 is 12 residues long. Germline CDR1 is KGHSH and CDR2 is LQKENI. This chain's CDR3 is CASSPRQGEQFF. CDR3 nucleotides: TGTGCCAGCTCACCACGACAGGGTGAGCAGTTCTTC.

This clone was counted once. This chain uses TRBV28 with TRBJ2-5, with 12 bases fitting TRBD2. Matching the DNA end better, TRBJ2-7 makes the J call doubtful. Looked up from germline, CDR1 is MDHEN and CDR2 is SYDVKM. The CDR3 extends over 13 amino acids. The CDR3 sequence: CASTGTSGSEQYF. CDR3 coding DNA: TGTGCCAGCACCGGGACTAGCGGGTCCGAGCAGTACTTC.

The chain joins TRBV21-1 to TRBJ2-5; TRBD2, the D gene given by the table, was not confirmed from the DNA. TRBV21-1 is described as a pseudogene. The CDR3 is 18 residues long. CDR3 in amino acids: CASSKGVKGRESLETQYF. In DNA form, the CDR3 reads TGTGCCAGCAGCAAAGGGGTAAAAGGGCGGGAGTCTTTAGAGACCCAGTACTTC.

The chain is built from TRBV6-5 and TRBJ2-7; D gene uncertain. The CDR3 spans 13 residues. Germline CDR1 and CDR2: MNHEY and SVGAGI. V shed 2 bases and J shed 4 bases, with 9 bases lying between them. The CDR3: CASSYGRQYEQYF. CDR3 nucleotide sequence: TGTGCCAGCAGTTACGGAAGGCAGTACGAGCAGTACTTC.

V gene TRBV7-2 combines with J gene TRBJ2-3; maybe TRBD1 (6 bases). Germline V gene sequence: CDR1 SGHTA, CDR2 FQGNSA. The CDR3 extends over 17 amino acids. The ends were cut back, 0 bases at V and 0 bases at J, with 13 bases in the middle. DNA of the CDR3: TGTGCCAGCAGCTTAGCCGCCGGGACACCTAGCACAGATACGCAGTATTTT. It encodes CASSLAAGTPSTDTQYF.

The chain couples TRBV11-3 to TRBJ1-6, with 7 nucleotides matching TRBD1. Germline V gene sequence: CDR1 SGHNT, CDR2 YENEEA. V was pared by 4 bases and J by 9 bases, with 6 bases of the junction left unmatched. The CDR3 spans 14 residues. The CDR3 spells CASSSQGGSSPLHF. CDR3 coding DNA: TGTGCCAGCAGCTCCCAGGGGGGGAGTTCACCCCTCCACTTT.

The gene calls are TRBV6-5 and TRBJ2-7; D possibly corresponds to TRBD1 (6 bases). CDR3 length: 12 amino acids. V was trimmed by 6 bases and J by 12 bases, leaving 18 bases between them. Per the germline V gene, CDR1 is MNHEY and CDR2 is SVGAGI. Here the CDR3 reads CASSSPGRTAYF. In nucleotides, the CDR3 is TGTGCCAGCAGCAGCCCTGGTAGGACAGCGTACTTC.

The table lists this clone with a count of one. The J gene is TRBJ2-5, the V gene TRBV29-1; no clear D. Trimming took 5 bases from V and 5 from J, leaving 15 bases between them. Germline CDR1 SQVTM, CDR2 ANQGSEA. CDR3 length: 13 amino acids. CDR3 coding DNA: TGCAGCGTTAAGAAAAACCGAGATGAGACCCAGTACTTC. It translates to CSVKKNRDETQYF.

This clone was counted once. V and J are TRBV5-1 and TRBJ2-4, with TRBD2 identical over 14 bases. This CDR3 spans 18 amino acids. V was clipped by 5 bases and J by 0 bases; unmatched bases: 7. Germline V gene sequence: CDR1 SGHRS, CDR2 YFSETQ. The CDR3 DNA sequence: TGCGCCAGCAGACCCGGGACTAGCGGGAGAATAGCCAAAAACATTCAGTACTTC. Amino acids: CASRPGTSGRIAKNIQYF.

The chain couples TRBV9 to TRBJ1-6; 7 bases are a match to TRBD1. This CDR3 has 15 amino acids. J gave up 9 bases and V 0 bases, and 6 bases lay outside the gene matches. The V gene's germline CDR1 is SGDLS and CDR2 YYNGEE. The CDR3 loop is CASSVGGGMGSPLHF. The CDR3 DNA reads as TGTGCCAGCAGCGTAGGAGGGGGCATGGGTTCACCCCTCCACTTT.

V usage is TRBV6-6 and J usage is TRBJ1-4; 7 nucleotides align to TRBD1. CDR1 and CDR2 (germline): MNHNY, SVGAGI (reference sequence). With 4 bases clipped from V and 5 bases from J, the junction kept 4 bases outside the gene matches. This CDR3 comprises 14 residues. The CDR3 here is CASSSTGRNEKLFF. The CDR3 bases are TGTGCCAGCAGTTCGACAGGGAGAAATGAAAAACTGTTTTTT.

The V call is TRBV28, the J call TRBJ1-5; TRBD1 aligns across 10 bases. Germline assignment: CDR1 MDHEN and CDR2 SYDVKM. Trimming removed 2 bases from V and 0 bases from J; junction bases left unmatched: 1. This CDR3 comprises 16 residues. The CDR3 DNA follows: TGTGCCAGCAGTTTAGGACAGGGGGGTAGCAATCAGCCCCAGCATTTT. Translated: CASSLGQGGSNQPQHF.

The genes are TRBV2 and TRBJ2-7; TRBD2 aligns across 10 bases. The CDR3 spans 15 residues. Germline V gene lookup returns CDR1 SNHLY and CDR2 FYNNEI. V was clipped by 6 bases and J by 3 bases; unmatched bases: 8. As DNA, the CDR3 is TGTGCCAGCAGGGGACCTAGCGGGAGAAGCTACGAGCAGTACTTC. The encoded protein is CASRGPSGRSYEQYF.

The rearrangement joins TRBV7-9 to TRBJ1-3; D perhaps matches TRBD1 (6 bases). The V gene's germline CDR1 is SEHNR and CDR2 FQNEAQ (reference sequence). The V end was cut by 4 bases, the J end by 3 bases, with 10 bases between. The CDR3 loop spans 14 amino acids. In nucleotides, the CDR3 is TGTGCCAGCAGCTCCCTGACAGGTGGAAACACCATATATTTT. Protein product: CASSSLTGGNTIYF. The full variable domain, in which reference TRBV7-9 and TRBJ1-3 provide the parts outside the CDR3, is DTGVSQNPRHKITKRGQNVTFRCDPISEHNRLYWYRQTLGQGPEFLTYFQNEAQLEKSRLLSDRFSAERPKGSFSTLEIQRTEQGDSAMYLCASSSLTGGNTIYFGEGSWLTVV.

This clone came up once. The chain carries TRBV28 and TRBJ1-2; 9 nucleotides align to TRBD1. This CDR3 contains 15 residues. Germline CDR1 is MDHEN and CDR2 is SYDVKM. V lost 5 bases and J lost 0; bases outside the gene matches: 4. CDR3 DNA: TGTGCCAGCAGTCCGGGACAGGGCGCTAACTATGGCTACACCTTC. Protein: CASSPGQGANYGYTF.

The J gene is TRBJ1-2, the V gene TRBV6-9; tentative D call: TRBD1 (5 bases). CDR1 is MNHGY and CDR2 is SVAAGI in the germline V gene. V was clipped by 3 bases and J by 8 bases, with 13 bases between them. The CDR3 loop spans 13 amino acids. For the CDR3, the DNA is TGTGCCAGCAGTTACGGGCAGGGTCGGGGCTACACCTTC. It translates to CASSYGQGRGYTF.